The clone carrying this TCR beta chain was picked up many times. The antigen remains unidentified. Unmatched junction bases numbered 11, after V lost 6 bases and J lost 9 bases. Germline CDR1 DFQATT, CDR2 SNEGSKA (reference sequence). The CDR3 runs 13 residues. The data were obtained in a study of CD8 T cells in ankylosing spondylitis. Study-wide results and caveats: Characteristic of ankylosing spondylitis blood, it appeared, was a TCR beta motif comprising several highly homologous variants.

TCRdb reprocessed the 5' RACE reads via MiXCR and lists one record per CDR3 protein. The table lists 750,000 to 850,000 distinct CDR3 sequences, 10% to 15% of them singletons. The source of this sequence is a male donor with ankylosing spondylitis. The material sequenced was blood, either unsorted or a sorted T cell fraction (not recorded which). The chain carries TRBV20-1 and TRBJ2-1, with TRBD1 matching 7 bases. The CDR3 DNA reads TGCAGTGCCGGGGCTAGGGGGCTCACTGAGCAGTTCTTC. As protein: CSAGARGLTEQFF.